Detailed here is one TCR beta chain. Its antigen is undetermined. This record comes from a study of vaccination effects on CD4 cells after COVID-19. Generated by immunoSEQ multiplex PCR, the TCRdb table keeps only in-frame clones and is missing some. The sample comprises tens of thousands of clones, roughly 78% of which are singletons, and approximately 1.6% rests with the top ten. Peptide-pool stimulation followed by sequencing identified expanded antigen-specific CD4+ clonotypes in the ViraFEST assay. Having been cultured for about ten days, the cells underwent CD4+ T cell isolation. Participants got two doses of BNT162b2 or mRNA-1273 vaccine. About 2.2 million PBMC per well were cultured with approximately 10 IU/ml IL-2 and 8 to 10 ug/ml peptides. Half-medium replacement with IL-2 medium occurred on days 3 and 7. General study points: Marked clonal contraction of both clone types appeared late after vaccination. Early post-infection timepoints were missing from the study, which also had few convalescent patients.

The CDR3 covers 16 residues. J lost 7 bases, V lost 5 bases, and 14 bases had no gene match. Germline-derived CDR1 and CDR2 are SGHTA and FQGNSA. This sequence was found in a human donor who received a COVID-19 vaccine. Some clones in this sample may be carry-over from other donors' samples. This chain connects TRBV7-2 to TRBJ2-1; 7 positions agree with TRBD1. The input for sequencing was CD4+ T cells from PBMCs cultured with HCoV-NL63 spike peptides, taken after COVID-19 vaccination. The CDR3 bases are TGTGCCAGCAGCCGGGGACAGCCATTATTGGGTAATGAGCAGTTCTTC. Protein sequence: CASSRGQPLLGNEQFF.